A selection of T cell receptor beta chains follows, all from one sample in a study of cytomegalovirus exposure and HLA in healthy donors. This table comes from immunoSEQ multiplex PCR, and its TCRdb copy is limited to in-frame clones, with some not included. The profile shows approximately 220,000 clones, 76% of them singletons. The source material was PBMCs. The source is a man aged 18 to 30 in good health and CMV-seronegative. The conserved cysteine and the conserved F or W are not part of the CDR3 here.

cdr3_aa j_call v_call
ASSYSVNDRSYEQY TRBJ2-7 TRBV6-5
ASSRGNNEQF TRBJ2-1 TRBV7-9
ASQGRNYEQY TRBJ2-7 TRBV28
ASSPRQASYEQY TRBJ2-7 TRBV5-1
ASSKSRDSPRQF TRBJ2-1 TRBV6-4
ASSQGATYSNQPQH TRBJ1-5 TRBV19
ASSLSAGVGGYT TRBJ1-2 TRBV28
AWAYRGVTGELF TRBJ2-2 TRBV30
ASSPTGQYNQPQH TRBJ1-5 TRBV2
AISELPGGYT TRBJ1-2 TRBV10-3
ASGTGSTGGQF TRBJ2-1 TRBV9
SVKQGFYGYT TRBJ1-2 TRBV29-1
ASSISGPGTGISVTSYEQY TRBJ2-7 TRBV19
ASSPLTEGYNEQF TRBJ2-1 TRBV2
ASSHLGQGQNRGQF TRBJ2-1 TRBV4-1
AWSVARTSGRKEQY TRBJ2-7 TRBV30
ASSSFEQY TRBJ2-7 TRBV11-2
ASSQTGGDTIY TRBJ1-3 TRBV4-1
ASSSQDRGIDTQY TRBJ2-3 TRBV5-1
ASSLGQAPSGNTIY TRBJ1-3 TRBV5-1
ATTGEDTQY TRBJ2-3 TRBV28